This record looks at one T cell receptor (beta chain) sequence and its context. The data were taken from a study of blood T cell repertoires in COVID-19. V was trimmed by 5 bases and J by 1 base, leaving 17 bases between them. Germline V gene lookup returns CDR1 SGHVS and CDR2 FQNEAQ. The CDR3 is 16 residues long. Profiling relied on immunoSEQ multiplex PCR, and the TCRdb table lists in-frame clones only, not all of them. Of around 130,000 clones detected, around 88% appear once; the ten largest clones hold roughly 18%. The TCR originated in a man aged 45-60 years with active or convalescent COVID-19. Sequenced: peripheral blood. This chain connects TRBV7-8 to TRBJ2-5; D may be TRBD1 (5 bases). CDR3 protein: CASSTYLGVFQETQYF. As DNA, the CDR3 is TGTGCCAGCAGCACCTATTTAGGGGTATTCCAAGAGACCCAGTACTTC. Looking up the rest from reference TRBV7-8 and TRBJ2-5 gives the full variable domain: GAGVSQSPRYKVAKRGQDVALRCDPISGHVSLFWYQQALGQGPEFLTYFQNEAQLDKSGLPSDRFFAERPEGSVSTLKIQRTQQEDSAVYLCASSTYLGVFQETQYFGPGTRLLVL.